This T cell receptor (beta chain) was recorded in a study of cytomegalovirus exposure and HLA in healthy donors. Study-wide background: Prior work identified more than 90 million unique TCR beta sequences in approximately 180 million T cells. General study results and limits: As a later analysis showed, a missense DCLRE1C variant was linked to trimming of TCR beta V- and J-genes. The majority of CMV-associated TCR beta chains were reported as apparently HLA-restricted in a later analysis. In a later analysis, compared with equally common non-associated chains, HLA-associated beta chains were more expanded.

To note about this clone: The antigen is not known.

The CDR3 covers 13 residues. With 2 bases removed from V and 3 bases from J, the gap between germline ends came to 7 bases. Germline assignment: CDR1 SGHVS and CDR2 FQNEAQ. The PCR was carried out with 60 Vbeta primers and 13 Jbeta primers. TCRdb's copy holds only in-frame clones and misses some; the assay was immunoSEQ multiplex PCR. The sample consists of 110,000 to 150,000 clones, about 75% of them appearing once. This chain uses TRBV7-8 with TRBJ1-1; D unresolved. The sequence came from a man between 25 and 39 years old in good health and CMV-seronegative. The sequenced sample consisted of PBMCs. CDR3 DNA: TGTGCCAGCAGCTTACAGGTACACACTGAAGCTTTCTTT. Encoded protein: CASSLQVHTEAFF.